This entry concerns a single TCR beta chain. The CDR3 consists of 14 residues. V lost 10 bases, J lost 8 bases, and 9 bases stayed unmatched. Germline V CDR1 and CDR2: LNHDA, SQIVND (reference sequence). Study members were between about 18 and 100 years old and lived in some 26 US regions. The source of the sample is a study of blood T cell repertoires in COVID-19. On the study more broadly: Sites in the United States, Italy and Spain provided acute and convalescent COVID-19 samples. PBMCs, B-cell-depleted T cells, or T cells provided the cDNA or gDNA that made up the material.

TCRdb's copy holds only in-frame clones and misses some; the assay was immunoSEQ multiplex PCR. The sample has over 250,000 clones, roughly 90% seen once; the top ten hold about 2.4%. This chain connects TRBV19 to TRBJ2-1; TRBD1 aligns across 12 bases. Sequenced material: PBMCs or T cells enriched from blood (not recorded which). The receptor's source is a man aged 55-75 years who had recovered from COVID-19. The CDR3 DNA follows: TGTGCCACCAGCCGGGACAGGGGGCATCATGAGCAGTTCTTC. This encodes CATSRDRGHHEQFF.